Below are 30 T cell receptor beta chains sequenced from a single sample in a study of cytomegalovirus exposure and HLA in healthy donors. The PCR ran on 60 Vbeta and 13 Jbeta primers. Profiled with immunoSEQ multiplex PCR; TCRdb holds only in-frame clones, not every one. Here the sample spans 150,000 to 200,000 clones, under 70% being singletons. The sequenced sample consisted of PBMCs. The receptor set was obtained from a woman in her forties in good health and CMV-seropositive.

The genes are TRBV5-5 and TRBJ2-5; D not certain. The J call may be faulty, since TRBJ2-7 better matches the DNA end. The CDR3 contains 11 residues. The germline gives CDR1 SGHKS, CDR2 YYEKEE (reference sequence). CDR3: CASSLDYEQYF. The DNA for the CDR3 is TGTGCCAGCAGCTTGGACTACGAGCAGTACTTC.

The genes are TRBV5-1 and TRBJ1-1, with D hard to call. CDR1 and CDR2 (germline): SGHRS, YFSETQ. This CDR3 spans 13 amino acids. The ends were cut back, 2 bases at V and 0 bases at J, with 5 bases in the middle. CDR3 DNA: TGCGCCAGCAGCTTCTCAGTGAACACTGAAGCTTTCTTT. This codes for CASSFSVNTEAFF.

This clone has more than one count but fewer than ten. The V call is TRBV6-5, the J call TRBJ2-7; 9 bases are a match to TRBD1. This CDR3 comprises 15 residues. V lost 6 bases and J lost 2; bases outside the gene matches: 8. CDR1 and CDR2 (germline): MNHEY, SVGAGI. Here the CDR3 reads CASSQGGQGTYEQYF. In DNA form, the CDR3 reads TGTGCCAGCAGCCAAGGGGGACAGGGAACCTACGAGCAGTACTTC.

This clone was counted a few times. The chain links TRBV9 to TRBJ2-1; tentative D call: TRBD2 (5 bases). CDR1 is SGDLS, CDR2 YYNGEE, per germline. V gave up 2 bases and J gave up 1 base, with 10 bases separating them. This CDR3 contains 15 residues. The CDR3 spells CASSVGDGSYNEQFF. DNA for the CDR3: TGTGCCAGCAGCGTGGGAGATGGGTCCTACAATGAGCAGTTCTTC.

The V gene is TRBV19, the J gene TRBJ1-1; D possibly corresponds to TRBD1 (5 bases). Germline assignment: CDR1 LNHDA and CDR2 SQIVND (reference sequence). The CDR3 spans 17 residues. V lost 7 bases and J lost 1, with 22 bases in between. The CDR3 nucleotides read TGTGCCAGTACAGGGCATTTGGGGCTCTGGGGGAACACTGAAGCTTTCTTT. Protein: CASTGHLGLWGNTEAFF.

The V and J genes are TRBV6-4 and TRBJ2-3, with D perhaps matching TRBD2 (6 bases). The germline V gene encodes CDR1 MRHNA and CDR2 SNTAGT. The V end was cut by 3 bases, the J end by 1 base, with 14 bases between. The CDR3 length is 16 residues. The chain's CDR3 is CASSDSLAFGTDTQYF. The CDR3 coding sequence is TGTGCCAGCAGTGATTCACTAGCATTCGGCACAGATACGCAGTATTTT.

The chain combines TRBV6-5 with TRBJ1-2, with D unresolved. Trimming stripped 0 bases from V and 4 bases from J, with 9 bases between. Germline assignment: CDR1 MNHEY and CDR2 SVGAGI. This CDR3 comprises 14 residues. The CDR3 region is CASSYSADFYGYTF. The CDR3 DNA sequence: TGTGCCAGCAGTTACTCTGCGGACTTCTATGGCTACACCTTC.

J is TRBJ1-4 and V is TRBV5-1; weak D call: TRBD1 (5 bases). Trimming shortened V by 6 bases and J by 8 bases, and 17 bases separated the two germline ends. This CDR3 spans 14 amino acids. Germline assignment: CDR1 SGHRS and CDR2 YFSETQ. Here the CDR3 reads CASTRGSIDEKLFF. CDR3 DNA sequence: TGCGCCAGCACCCGGGGGTCGATCGACGAAAAACTGTTTTTT.

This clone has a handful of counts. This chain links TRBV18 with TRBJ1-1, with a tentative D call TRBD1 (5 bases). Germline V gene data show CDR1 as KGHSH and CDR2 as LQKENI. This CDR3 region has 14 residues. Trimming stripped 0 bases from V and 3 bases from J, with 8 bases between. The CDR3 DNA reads TGTGCCAGCTCACCACCGACAGAGTACACTGAAGCTTTCTTT. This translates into CASSPPTEYTEAFF.

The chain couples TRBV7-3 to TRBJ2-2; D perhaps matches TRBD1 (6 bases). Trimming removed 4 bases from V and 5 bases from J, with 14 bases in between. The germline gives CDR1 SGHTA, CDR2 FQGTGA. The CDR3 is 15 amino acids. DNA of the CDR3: TGTGCCAGCAGCTCCGACAGGTCCCCAACCGGGGAGCTGTTTTTT. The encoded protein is CASSSDRSPTGELFF.

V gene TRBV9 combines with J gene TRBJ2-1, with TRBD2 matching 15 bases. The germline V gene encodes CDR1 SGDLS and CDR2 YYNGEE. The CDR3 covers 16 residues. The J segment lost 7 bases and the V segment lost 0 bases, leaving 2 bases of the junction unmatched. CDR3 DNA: TGTGCCAGCAGCGTAGGTGGGACTAGCGGGGGGAATGAGCAGTTCTTC. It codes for CASSVGGTSGGNEQFF.

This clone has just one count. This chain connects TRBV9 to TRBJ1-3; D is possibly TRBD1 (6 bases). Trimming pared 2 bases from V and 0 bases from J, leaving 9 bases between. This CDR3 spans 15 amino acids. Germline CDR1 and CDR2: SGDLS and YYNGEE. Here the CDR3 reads CASSVTGSSGNTIYF. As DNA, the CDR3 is TGTGCCAGCAGCGTTACAGGGTCCTCTGGAAACACCATATATTTT. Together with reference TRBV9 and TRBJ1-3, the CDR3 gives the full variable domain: DSGVTQTPKHLITATGQRVTLRCSPRSGDLSVYWYQQSLDQGLQFLIQYYNGEERAKGNILERFSAQQFPDLHSELNLSSLELGDSALYFCASSVTGSSGNTIYFGEGSWLTVV.

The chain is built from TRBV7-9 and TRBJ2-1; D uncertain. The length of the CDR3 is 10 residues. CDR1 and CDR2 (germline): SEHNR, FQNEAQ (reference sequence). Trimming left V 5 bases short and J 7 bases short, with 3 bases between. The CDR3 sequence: CASSENEQFF. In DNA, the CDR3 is TGTGCCAGCAGCGAGAATGAGCAGTTCTTC.

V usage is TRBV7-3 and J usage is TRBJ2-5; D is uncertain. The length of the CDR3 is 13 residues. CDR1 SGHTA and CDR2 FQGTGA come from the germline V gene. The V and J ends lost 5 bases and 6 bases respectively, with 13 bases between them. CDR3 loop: CASSATFRQTQYF. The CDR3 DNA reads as TGTGCCAGCAGCGCCACTTTCCGTCAGACCCAGTACTTC. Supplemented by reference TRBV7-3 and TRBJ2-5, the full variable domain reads GAGVSQTPSNKVTEKGKYVELRCDPISGHTALYWYRQSLGQGPEFLIYFQGTGAADDSGLPNDRFFAVRPEGSVSTLKIQRTERGDSAVYLCASSATFRQTQYFGPGTRLLVL.

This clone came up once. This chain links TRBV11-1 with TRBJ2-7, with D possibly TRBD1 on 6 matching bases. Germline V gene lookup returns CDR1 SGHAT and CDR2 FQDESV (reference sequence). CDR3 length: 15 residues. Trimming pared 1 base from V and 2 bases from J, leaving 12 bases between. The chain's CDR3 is CASSLGGRGAYEQYF. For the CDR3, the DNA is TGTGCCAGCAGCTTAGGTGGCAGGGGCGCCTACGAGCAGTACTTC.

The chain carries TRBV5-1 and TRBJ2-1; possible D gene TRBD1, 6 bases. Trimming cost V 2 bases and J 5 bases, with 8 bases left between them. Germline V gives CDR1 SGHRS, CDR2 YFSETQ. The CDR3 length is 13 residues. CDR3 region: CASSLGDNNEQFF. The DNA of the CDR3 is TGCGCCAGCAGCTTAGGGGACAACAATGAGCAGTTCTTC.

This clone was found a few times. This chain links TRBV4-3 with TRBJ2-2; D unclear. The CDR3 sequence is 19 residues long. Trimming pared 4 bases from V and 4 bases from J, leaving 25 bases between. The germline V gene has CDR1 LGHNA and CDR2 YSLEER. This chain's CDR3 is CASSPDTPKSAGATGELFF. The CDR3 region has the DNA TGCGCCAGCAGCCCCGATACCCCGAAGAGTGCCGGAGCCACCGGGGAGCTGTTTTTT.

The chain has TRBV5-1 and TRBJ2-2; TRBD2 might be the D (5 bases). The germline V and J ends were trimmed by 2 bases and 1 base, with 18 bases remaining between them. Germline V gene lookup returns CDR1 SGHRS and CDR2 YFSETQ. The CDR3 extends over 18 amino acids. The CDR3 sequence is CASSFAGWASQNTGELFF. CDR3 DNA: TGCGCCAGCAGCTTCGCCGGGTGGGCTAGCCAGAACACCGGGGAGCTGTTTTTT.

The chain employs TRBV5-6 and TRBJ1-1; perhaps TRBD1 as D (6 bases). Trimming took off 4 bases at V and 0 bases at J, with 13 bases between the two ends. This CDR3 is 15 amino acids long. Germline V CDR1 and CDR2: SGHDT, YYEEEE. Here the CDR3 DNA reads TGTGCCAGCAGCGGGAGGGACACCTTGAACACTGAAGCTTTCTTT. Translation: CASSGRDTLNTEAFF. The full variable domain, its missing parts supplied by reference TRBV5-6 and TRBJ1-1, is DAGVTQSPTHLIKTRGQQVTLRCSPKSGHDTVSWYQQALGQGPQFIFQYYEEEERQRGNFPDRFSGHQFPNYSSELNVNALLLGDSALYLCASSGRDTLNTEAFFGQGTRLTVV.

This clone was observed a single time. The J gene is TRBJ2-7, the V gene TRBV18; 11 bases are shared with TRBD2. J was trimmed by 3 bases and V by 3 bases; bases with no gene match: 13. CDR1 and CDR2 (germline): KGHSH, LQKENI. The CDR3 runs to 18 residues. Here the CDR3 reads CASSPTTSLAGGNYEQYF. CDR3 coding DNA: TGTGCCAGCTCACCTACAACTTCATTAGCGGGAGGGAACTACGAGCAGTACTTC.

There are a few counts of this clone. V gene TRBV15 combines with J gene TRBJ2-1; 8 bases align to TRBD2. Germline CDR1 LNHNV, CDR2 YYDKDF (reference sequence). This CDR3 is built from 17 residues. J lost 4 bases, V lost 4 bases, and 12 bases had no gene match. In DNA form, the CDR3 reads TGTGCCACCAGCACCCCATTCGGCCAGCGGGGGTACAATGAGCAGTTCTTC. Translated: CATSTPFGQRGYNEQFF.

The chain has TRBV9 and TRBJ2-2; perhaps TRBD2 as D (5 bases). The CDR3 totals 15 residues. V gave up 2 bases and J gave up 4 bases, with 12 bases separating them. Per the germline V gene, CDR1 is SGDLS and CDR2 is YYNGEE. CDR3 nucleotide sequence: TGTGCCAGCAGCGTTGAGGGAGTGTTCACCGGGGAGCTGTTTTTT. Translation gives CASSVEGVFTGELFF.

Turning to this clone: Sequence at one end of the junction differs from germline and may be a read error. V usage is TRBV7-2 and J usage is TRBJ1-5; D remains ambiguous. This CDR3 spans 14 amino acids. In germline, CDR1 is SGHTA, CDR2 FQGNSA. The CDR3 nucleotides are TGTGCCAGCAGCTTGGAAGGGAGCAATCAGCCCCAGAATTTT. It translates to CASSLEGSNQPQNF.

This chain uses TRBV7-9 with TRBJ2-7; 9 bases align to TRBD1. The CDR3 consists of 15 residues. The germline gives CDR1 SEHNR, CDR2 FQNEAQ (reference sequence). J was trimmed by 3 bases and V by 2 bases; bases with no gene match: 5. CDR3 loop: CASSLQGQGHYEQYF. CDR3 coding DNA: TGTGCCAGCAGCTTACAGGGACAGGGACACTACGAGCAGTACTTC.

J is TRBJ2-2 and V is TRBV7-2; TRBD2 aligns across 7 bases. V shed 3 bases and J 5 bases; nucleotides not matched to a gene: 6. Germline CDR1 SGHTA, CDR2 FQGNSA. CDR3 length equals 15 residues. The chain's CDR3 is CASSLVAGQTGELFF. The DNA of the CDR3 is TGTGCCAGCAGCTTGGTAGCGGGCCAAACCGGGGAGCTGTTTTTT.

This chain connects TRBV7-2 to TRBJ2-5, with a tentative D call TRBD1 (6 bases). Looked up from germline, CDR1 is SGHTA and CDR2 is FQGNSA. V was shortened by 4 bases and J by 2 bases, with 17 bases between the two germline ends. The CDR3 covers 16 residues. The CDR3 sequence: CASSSLGAGRQETQYF. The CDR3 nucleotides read TGTGCCAGCAGCTCCCTGGGGGCAGGGCGACAAGAGACCCAGTACTTC.

DNA of the CDR3: TGTGCCAGCAGTCCCCCCCCAGGGTCTGAGCAGTTCTTC. It encodes CASSPPPGSEQFF. The chain recombines TRBV6-6 with TRBJ2-1, with D possibly TRBD1 on 5 matching bases. This CDR3 contains 13 residues. V lost 5 bases, J lost 9 bases, and 14 bases lay in between. Germline loops: CDR1 MNHNY, CDR2 SVGAGI (reference sequence).

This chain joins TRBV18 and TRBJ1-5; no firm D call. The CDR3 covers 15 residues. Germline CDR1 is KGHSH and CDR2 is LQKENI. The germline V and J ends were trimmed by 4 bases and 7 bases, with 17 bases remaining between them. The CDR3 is CASSRAGLGGQPQHF. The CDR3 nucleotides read TGTGCCAGCTCACGGGCTGGATTGGGTGGACAGCCCCAGCATTTT.

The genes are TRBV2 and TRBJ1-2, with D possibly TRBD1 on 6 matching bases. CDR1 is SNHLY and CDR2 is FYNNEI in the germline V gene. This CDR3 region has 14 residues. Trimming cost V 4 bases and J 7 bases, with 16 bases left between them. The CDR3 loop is CASSGNRDVSGYTF. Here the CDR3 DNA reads TGTGCCAGCAGTGGGAACAGGGACGTCTCTGGCTACACCTTC.

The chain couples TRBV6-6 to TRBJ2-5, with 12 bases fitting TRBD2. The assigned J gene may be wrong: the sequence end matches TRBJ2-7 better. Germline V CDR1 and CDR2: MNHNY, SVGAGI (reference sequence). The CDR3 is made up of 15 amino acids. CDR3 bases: TGTGCCAGCAGCCATGCACTAGCGGGAGGTAGCGAGCAGTACTTC. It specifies CASSHALAGGSEQYF.